Below are 8 T cell receptor beta chains sequenced from a single sample in a study of shared clonotypes between healthy human individuals (TCRdb year 2020). Library prep was done by the immunoSEQ multiplex PCR assay. The immuneACCESS repertoire file appears here via TCRdb, limited to in-frame rearrangements. These files lack a portion of the clones; in checked studies, under half of the deficit traces to unresolved V genes, and the cause of the others is not known. For this sample there are 1.6 million or so clones; over 95% appear just once. Approximately 1.2% of the sample is taken by the ten largest. Sequences were obtained from naive CD4+ T cells sorted from blood. What the cell subset or site label conveys for this sample: CD45RA+ positively selected. The receptors stem from a young man in good health.

This chain joins TRBV5-6 and TRBJ1-4; D not certain. The CDR3 is made up of 13 amino acids. Germline CDR1 is SGHDT and CDR2 is YYEEEE. V shed 1 base and J shed 13 bases, with 14 bases lying between them. In DNA, the CDR3 is TGTGCCAGCAGCTTGTTTTTCTCGGGCGGACTGTTTTTT. It yields the protein CASSLFFSGGLFF.

This chain uses TRBV6-1 with TRBJ2-1; tentative D call: TRBD2 (5 bases). The CDR3 is 15 residues long. Trimming pared 2 bases from V and 5 bases from J, leaving 13 bases between. The germline gives CDR1 MNHNS, CDR2 SASEGT. The chain's CDR3 is CASSEYPSLNNEQFF. As DNA, the CDR3 is TGTGCCAGCAGTGAATATCCTAGCCTTAACAATGAGCAGTTCTTC.

The V gene is TRBV25-1, the J gene TRBJ1-1; D uncertain. Trimming took off 4 bases at V and 11 bases at J, with 17 bases between the two ends. The CDR3 totals 13 residues. Germline V gene lookup returns CDR1 MGHDK and CDR2 SYGVNS. CDR3 sequence (DNA): TGTGCCAGCAGTGTATCCGGAGGCTCTTATGCTTTCTTT. Translating gives CASSVSGGSYAFF.

This chain's CDR3 is CRRARDTDTQYF. In nucleotides, the CDR3 is TGTCGTAGAGCTCGTGACACAGATACGCAGTATTTT. This sequence joins TRBV6-1 and TRBJ2-3; D call uncertain. This CDR3 has 12 amino acids. Per germline, CDR1 MNHNS and CDR2 SASEGT.

The chain uses TRBV28 and TRBJ2-7; D is undetermined. V lost 1 base to trimming and J lost 3 bases, with 25 bases between them. CDR3 length: 19 amino acids. Germline V lookup: CDR1 MDHEN, CDR2 SYDVKM. The CDR3 nucleotides read TGTGCCAGCAGTTTATTGTGGCTTCTTCTGACCTCCTCTCTCTACGAGCAGTACTTC. Its translation is CASSLLWLLLTSSLYEQYF.

The rearrangement uses TRBV29-1 and TRBJ2-2; 12 positions match TRBD2. The CDR3 is 16 residues long. From germline, CDR1 is SQVTM and CDR2 ANQGSEA. The V segment lost 3 bases and the J segment 6 bases; nucleotides outside the gene matches: 8. CDR3 sequence: CSVDLGLAGTAGELFF. The CDR3 DNA is TGCAGCGTTGATTTGGGACTAGCGGGTACGGCCGGGGAGCTGTTTTTT.

This chain connects TRBV5-8 to TRBJ1-1; possible D gene TRBD1, 6 bases. The V end was cut by 4 bases, the J end by 4 bases, with 14 bases between. The germline CDR1 and CDR2 sequences are SGHTS and YDEGEE. The length of the CDR3 is 14 residues. The CDR3 sequence is CASSQTAQGTEAFF. CDR3 nucleotides: TGTGCCAGCAGCCAGACAGCACAGGGCACTGAAGCTTTCTTT.

This clone was detected only once. The V call is TRBV19, the J call TRBJ2-2, with TRBD1 identical over 7 bases. There are 15 residues in the CDR3. V shed 6 bases, J shed 1 base, and the junction held 5 bases outside the gene matches. Looked up from germline, CDR1 is LNHDA and CDR2 is SQIVND (reference sequence). The CDR3 region is CASSLRTGNTGELFF. CDR3 bases: TGTGCCAGTAGCCTTAGGACAGGGAACACCGGGGAGCTGTTTTTT.